The 10 T cell receptor beta chains below all came from one sample that was sequenced in a study of blood T cell repertoires in COVID-19. The assay was immunoSEQ multiplex PCR, and TCRdb's table has in-frame clones only and misses some. In the table there are 120,000 or so clones, more than 70% of which are singletons. The sample taken for sequencing was peripheral blood. Source of these receptors: a woman aged 80 or over with acute or convalescent COVID-19.

The chain links TRBV7-9 to TRBJ2-5; the match to TRBD2 covers 15 bases. The length of the CDR3 is 18 residues. Trimming at V came to 6 bases and at J to 2 bases, leaving 10 bases not matched to a gene. CDR1 is SEHNR and CDR2 is FQNEAQ in the germline V gene (reference sequence). The CDR3 loop is CASSRTSGGARVQETQYF. DNA for the CDR3: TGTGCCAGCAGTCGGACTAGCGGGGGGGCCAGGGTACAAGAGACCCAGTACTTC.

V is TRBV19 and J is TRBJ2-3; 9 positions match TRBD2. Germline lookup yields CDR1 LNHDA and CDR2 SQIVND (reference sequence). V shed 6 bases, J shed 2 bases, and the junction held 3 bases outside the gene matches. The CDR3 covers 14 residues. The CDR3 DNA reads TGTGCCAGTAGAGGGGGACTAGCCACAGATACGCAGTATTTT. Translating gives CASRGGLATDTQYF.

This clone appeared once. The chain employs TRBV5-6 and TRBJ1-5, with 9 bases identical to TRBD1. Germline assignment: CDR1 SGHDT and CDR2 YYEEEE. With 4 bases clipped from V and 6 bases from J, the junction kept 8 bases outside the gene matches. The CDR3 is 15 residues long. Here the CDR3 reads CASSRAGQGSQPQHF. CDR3 coding DNA: TGTGCCAGCAGCAGGGCGGGACAGGGAAGTCAGCCCCAGCATTTT.

The CDR3 spells CSVGGTGGEKLFF. CDR3 DNA sequence: TGCAGCGTTGGGGGGACAGGCGGGGAAAAACTGTTTTTT. The chain has TRBV29-1 and TRBJ1-4; 8 bases fit TRBD1. Germline V lookup: CDR1 SQVTM, CDR2 ANQGSEA. The CDR3 runs 13 residues. With V trimmed by 4 bases and J by 8 bases, 6 bases remained unmatched.

The chain is built from TRBV10-1 and TRBJ2-3; unclear D gene. The CDR3 length is 15 residues. CDR1 is WNHNN and CDR2 is SYGVQD in the germline V gene (reference sequence). V dropped 4 bases and J dropped 2 bases, with 13 bases sitting between them. CDR3 amino acids: CASSGLILVTDTQYF. CDR3 sequence (DNA): TGCGCCAGCAGTGGGTTGATATTAGTCACAGATACGCAGTATTTT.

The chain carries TRBV28 and TRBJ1-2; D ambiguous. This CDR3 contains 16 residues. Germline values: CDR1 MDHEN, CDR2 SYDVKM. Trimming stripped 0 bases from V and 1 base from J, with 12 bases between. The CDR3 coding sequence is TGTGCCAGCAGTTTATGGTCCGGGGTAAATAACTATGGCTACACCTTC. It codes for CASSLWSGVNNYGYTF.

This clone was counted a single time. This chain joins TRBV28 and TRBJ1-6; 7 bases align to TRBD1. The J segment lost 10 bases and the V segment lost 3 bases, leaving 3 bases of the junction unmatched. This CDR3 is built from 13 residues. The germline V gene has CDR1 MDHEN and CDR2 SYDVKM. The CDR3 bases are TGTGCCAGCAGTTTTACAGGGGAATCACCCCTCCACTTT. Its translation is CASSFTGESPLHF.

Written as DNA, the CDR3 is TGTGCCAGCAGAATGACCCAGCGCTCGAACACTGAAGCTTTCTTT. Translated, it gives CASRMTQRSNTEAFF. This chain joins TRBV6-5 and TRBJ1-1; no definite D call. CDR3 length: 15 residues. CDR1 MNHEY and CDR2 SVGAGI come from the germline V gene. Trimming removed 6 bases at V and 1 base at J, with 15 bases between.

In this sample, this clone turned up once. This chain joins TRBV7-2 and TRBJ2-1, with 12 bases matching TRBD2. The CDR3 spans 16 residues. V lost 0 bases and J lost 10; bases outside the gene matches: 7. Germline assignment: CDR1 SGHTA and CDR2 FQGNSA. CDR3: CASSLAASGGVNEQFF. The CDR3 DNA sequence: TGTGCCAGCAGCTTAGCCGCTAGCGGGGGGGTCAACGAGCAGTTCTTC.

This chain connects TRBV11-3 to TRBJ2-7, with 9 bases identical to TRBD1. This CDR3 has 14 residues. The junction had 8 bases not matched to a gene; V was cut back by 5 bases and J by 6 bases. CDR1 and CDR2 (germline): SGHNT, YENEEA. The CDR3 nucleotides read TGTGCCAGCAGCCCCGGGACAGGGTTCCGCGAGCAGTACTTC. It specifies CASSPGTGFREQYF. Together with reference TRBV11-3 and TRBJ2-7, the CDR3 gives the full variable domain: EAGVVQSPRYKIIEKKQPVAFWCNPISGHNTLYWYLQNLGQGPELLIRYENEEAVDDSQLPKDRFSAERLKGVDSTLKIQPAELGDSAVYLCASSPGTGFREQYFGPGTRLTVT.